The TCR beta chain under discussion was sequenced for a study of blood T cell repertoires in COVID-19. On the study more broadly: Some COVID-19 samples were acute and others convalescent; all came from the United States, Italy and Spain. T cells, B-cell-depleted T cells, or PBMCs provided the cDNA or gDNA that served as material.

In the original analysis: Reference gene primers were amplified, and this amplification served to estimate nucleated cell counts. Repertoires were generated with immunoSEQ multiplex PCR, while TCRdb's copy carries only in-frame clones and drops some. V, J and clone size reflect that table, while D and trimming were determined from the DNA. This sample has about 81,000 clones, with 80% to 90% found just once. The sequencing input was peripheral blood. The origin of this receptor is an elderly woman with acute or convalescent COVID-19.

The CDR3 sequence is CASSSEGPSDTQYF. The CDR3 DNA is TGTGCCAGCAGCAGTGAGGGTCCATCCGATACGCAGTATTTT. The rearrangement joins TRBV9 to TRBJ2-3; possible D gene TRBD2, 5 bases. The CDR3 is 14 amino acids. The germline V gene encodes CDR1 SGDLS and CDR2 YYNGEE. Trimming took off 4 bases at V and 6 bases at J, with 15 bases between the two ends.